Below, 5 T cell receptor beta chains from the same sample are listed, as sequenced in a study of CD8 T cells in ankylosing spondylitis. TCRdb itself ran the 5' RACE reads through MiXCR, one entry per CDR3 protein. The repertoire consists of under 7,000 distinct CDR3 sequences, with under 2.5% occurring once and the leading ten covering approximately 51%. Sequenced material: blood, either unsorted or a sorted T cell fraction (not recorded which). The origin of the receptors is a male donor with ankylosing spondylitis or in good health (not recorded which).

In its sample, this clonotype ranks as medium-sized. This sequence joins TRBV9 and TRBJ2-3, with D maybe TRBD2 (5 bases). V lost 1 base and J lost 9, with 12 bases in between. The CDR3 loop spans 13 amino acids. In germline, CDR1 is SGDLS, CDR2 YYNGEE. In DNA form, the CDR3 reads TGTGCCAGCAGCGTATCGGGGTTGAAGACGCAGTATTTT. As protein: CASSVSGLKTQYF.

This clonotype was seen repeatedly, ten times or more. The chain is built from TRBV9 and TRBJ1-2, with D unclear. Germline loops: CDR1 SGDLS, CDR2 YYNGEE. Trimming left V 0 bases short and J 8 bases short, with 11 bases between. The CDR3 is made up of 13 amino acids. CDR3 amino acids: CASSVGKGDGYTF. The CDR3 DNA sequence: TGTGCCAGCAGCGTAGGAAAAGGTGACGGCTACACCTTC.

This clonotype was seen at least ten times. The chain combines TRBV9 with TRBJ2-5; a possible D gene is TRBD1 (5 bases). Germline assignment: CDR1 SGDLS and CDR2 YYNGEE. Trimming removed 2 bases at V and 5 bases at J, with 16 bases between. The CDR3 has 15 amino acids. CDR3 in amino acids: CASSVGPRVSETQYF. The CDR3 DNA reads as TGTGCCAGCAGCGTTGGGCCCAGGGTGTCGGAGACCCAGTACTTC.

The chain is built from TRBV9 and TRBJ2-1; 8 bases are a match to TRBD2. Germline CDR1 is SGDLS and CDR2 is YYNGEE. CDR3 length: 15 residues. Losses at the gene ends were 1 base for V and 5 bases for J; bases not matched to a gene: 5. CDR3 sequence reads: CASSVISGEDNEQFF. The CDR3 DNA sequence: TGTGCCAGCAGCGTAATTAGCGGGGAGGACAATGAGCAGTTCTTC.

Judged by abundance, this clonotype is medium-sized (0.01 to 0.1%). This sequence joins TRBV9 and TRBJ2-7; 10 bases align to TRBD1. This CDR3 has 14 amino acids. Per the germline V gene, CDR1 is SGDLS and CDR2 is YYNGEE. V was clipped by 5 bases and J by 6 bases; unmatched bases: 8. The CDR3 region has the DNA TGTGCCAGCAGGCCTGGGACAGGGGCTACCGAGCAGTACTTC. Encoded protein: CASRPGTGATEQYF.